What follows describes a single T cell receptor beta chain. The entry originates in a study of blood T cell repertoires in COVID-19. Whole-study context: From the United States, Italy and Spain came samples of acute and convalescent COVID-19. T cells, B-cell-depleted T cells, or PBMCs supplied cDNA or gDNA.

Produced via immunoSEQ multiplex PCR; TCRdb's table is partial and in-frame only. The table includes 24,000 or so clones, around nine tenths detected once. The CDR3 has 17 residues. CDR1 and CDR2 (germline): SGHTA, FQGTGA. Trimming cost V 2 bases and J 2 bases; bases outside gene matches: 7. The sequence derives from a human donor in a cohort sampled during active COVID-19. The donor label of this sample is uncertain. Sequencing used peripheral blood. This chain connects TRBV7-3 to TRBJ2-5; 11 bases agree with TRBD2. In nucleotides, the CDR3 is TGTGCCAGCAGCTTACTTTATAGGACTAGCGGGCAAGAGACCCAGTACTTC. Its protein is CASSLLYRTSGQETQYF. Full variable domain (rest looked up from reference TRBV7-3 and TRBJ2-5): GAGVSQTPSNKVTEKGKYVELRCDPISGHTALYWYRQSLGQGPEFLIYFQGTGAADDSGLPNDRFFAVRPEGSVSTLKIQRTERGDSAVYLCASSLLYRTSGQETQYFGPGTRLLVL.